The subject of this entry is one T cell receptor (beta chain). The antigen remains undetermined. The data were taken from a study of cytomegalovirus exposure and HLA in healthy donors. Study-level background: The same platform used for the 500 to 850 first-cohort repertoires was also used for the approximately 120 validation repertoires, as a later analysis reported. General study results and limits: Cytomegalovirus association was listed for about 160 TCR beta chains. Rare TCR sequences predominated, though certain public TCRs were found in many donors.

Trimming took 2 bases from V and 0 from J; bases not matched to a gene: 14. CDR1 and CDR2 from the germline V gene are SGHDT and YYEEEE. CDR3 size: 18 residues. An approximately 120-subject validation cohort, separate from the 666-subject first cohort, supplied the donors. Only in-frame clones appear in the TCRdb table, and some are missing; sequencing was by immunoSEQ multiplex PCR. The sample contains 120,000 or so clones, roughly 95% of which appear only once. The rearrangement uses TRBV5-6 and TRBJ2-7; 7 bases are a match to TRBD2. The sequence derives from a man aged 18 to 29 in good health and CMV-seronegative. The sequencing input was PBMCs. The CDR3 here is CASSFSASGYFSSYEQYF. The DNA for the CDR3 is TGTGCCAGCAGCTTTTCGGCTAGCGGATACTTCAGCTCCTACGAGCAGTACTTC.